The rows below give T cell receptor beta chains drawn from one sample of a study of T cell responses to AZD1222 COVID-19 vaccine. Generated by immunoSEQ multiplex PCR, the TCRdb table keeps only in-frame clones and is missing some. The data contain 130,000 or so clones, 90% of them singletons. Material: peripheral blood, obtained on day 0 of AZD1222 vaccination. These receptors all come from an adult in good health. Each CDR3 is given with its conserved first and last residue. D genes are given only for firm matches. Clone size is not always given. Where it is, it says once, few, many or a class for expanded clones.

.,TRBV12-3/TRBV12-4,.,TRBJ2-7,TGTGCCAGCAGTCGTGGGGCCCACGAGCAGTACTTC,CASSRGAHEQYF
.,TRBV4-3,.,TRBJ1-5,TGCGCCAGCAGACAAAGGAATTGCGGTGGCAATCAGCCCCAGCATTTT,CASRQRNCGGNQPQHF
.,TRBV5-4,.,TRBJ2-6,TGTGCCAGCACCATCTCTGGGGCCAACGTCCTGACTTTC,CASTISGANVLTF
.,TRBV18,once,TRBJ2-7,TGTGCCAGCTCAAGGAGCGCTAGCGACGAGCAGTACTTC,CASSRSASDEQYF
.,TRBV6-9,.,TRBJ2-7,TGTGCCAGCAGCCCGCCCAAAAGGTACGAGCAGTACTTC,CASSPPKRYEQYF
TRBD2,TRBV11-2,few,TRBJ2-2,TGTGCCAGCAGCTGGGACTACTGGGGGGAGCTGTTTTTT,CASSWDYWGELFF
TRBD2,TRBV7-2,.,TRBJ2-1,TGTGCCAGCAGCTTAAGCCGGGGGGGAGGTTGGTACAATGAGCAGTTCTTC,CASSLSRGGGWYNEQFF
TRBD2,TRBV30,.,TRBJ2-3,TGTGCCTGGAGTGTCACTAGCGTCACAGATACGCAGTATTTT,CAWSVTSVTDTQYF
.,TRBV19,.,TRBJ1-6,TGTGCCAGTAAGGGGACGGATAATTCACCCCTCCACTTT,CASKGTDNSPLHF
.,TRBV29-1,.,TRBJ2-7,TGCAGCGCCGGACGGGACGCCTACGAGCAGTACTTC,CSAGRDAYEQYF
TRBD1,TRBV7-9,.,TRBJ1-1,TGTGCCAGCAGCTTCGGGACAGACGTGAACACTGAAGCTTTCTTT,CASSFGTDVNTEAFF
.,TRBV4-1,.,TRBJ1-3,TGCGCCAGCAGCTACTCGACAGGCCCAAGTCCAGGAAACACCATATATTTT,CASSYSTGPSPGNTIYF
.,TRBV11-2,.,TRBJ1-1,TGTGCCAGCAGCCGCCCAACAGGGACAGCTTTCTTT,CASSRPTGTAFF
TRBD2,TRBV6-5,.,TRBJ2-1,TGTGCCAGCAGTTTGGATCTAGCGGTGGGGCGGAATGAGCAGTTCTTC,CASSLDLAVGRNEQFF
.,TRBV7-3,.,TRBJ2-3,TGTGCCAGCAGCTCGGGACCTATCTCGGATACGCAGTATTTT,CASSSGPISDTQYF
TRBD2,TRBV5-5,once,TRBJ2-3,TGTGCCAGCAGCCTGGGACTAGCGGGCCCCACAGATACGCAGTATTTT,CASSLGLAGPTDTQYF
.,TRBV4-1,.,TRBJ2-7,TGCGCCAGCAGCCAATACGTAAGTCAGCTATCCTACGAGCAGTACTTC,CASSQYVSQLSYEQYF
TRBD2,TRBV5-4,.,TRBJ2-1,TGTGCCAGCAGCTATACTAGCGCGGATGAGCAGTTCTTC,CASSYTSADEQFF
.,TRBV18,few,TRBJ2-7,TGTGCCAGCTCACCGGGTTCCTACGAGCAGTACTTC,CASSPGSYEQYF
.,TRBV7-9,.,TRBJ2-6,TGTGCCAGCAGCTCAGCCCTCAGCTCTGGGGCCAACGTCCTGACTTTC,CASSSALSSGANVLTF
.,TRBV18,.,TRBJ1-5,TGTGCCAGCTCACCTTTTGATACGCAGGGTGGTCAGCCCCAGCATTTT,CASSPFDTQGGQPQHF
TRBD1,TRBV19,once,TRBJ2-7,TGTGCCAGTAGTATTTCAGGACAGGGTAGGTATGTCTACGAGCAGTACTTC,CASSISGQGRYVYEQYF
.,TRBV10-3,.,TRBJ1-3,TGTGCCATCGTTAATACTGCTGGAAACACCATATATTTT,CAIVNTAGNTIYF
TRBD1,TRBV28,.,TRBJ1-3,TGTGCCAGCAGCTCGGCCGGGACAGCTGGAAACACCATATATTTT,CASSSAGTAGNTIYF
TRBD2,TRBV6-5,.,TRBJ2-1,TGTGCCACACTCGGGCTAGCGGGAGCCTCCAATGAGCAGTTCTTC,CATLGLAGASNEQFF
.,TRBV7-2,.,TRBJ2-5,TGTGCCAGCAGCTTAGGTGGGACCCCAAATTTGTACGACTCTGGGACCCAGTACTTC,CASSLGGTPNLYDSGTQYF
.,TRBV5-1,.,TRBJ1-1,TGCGCCAGCAGCTTGATGGGACTCGGTGAAGCTTTCTTT,CASSLMGLGEAFF
TRBD1,TRBV7-9,.,TRBJ2-7,TGTGCCAGCAGCCCGCGGACAGGAAGCTCCTACGAGCAGTACTTC,CASSPRTGSSYEQYF
TRBD1,TRBV19,.,TRBJ2-7,TGTGCCAGTAGTATGGGGACAGTGGGGGAGCAGTACTTC,CASSMGTVGEQYF
.,TRBV6-5,.,TRBJ1-6,TGTGCCAGCAGTTACTCGCGTAATTCACCCCTCCACTTT,CASSYSRNSPLHF
.,TRBV9,once,TRBJ1-6,TGTGCCAGCAGCGTAGGCTCCTATAATTCACCCCTCCACTTT,CASSVGSYNSPLHF
.,TRBV12-3/TRBV12-4,.,TRBJ2-1,TGTGCCACCGGGACTCCTCATATCCATGAGCAGTTCTTC,CATGTPHIHEQFF
TRBD1,TRBV25-1,.,TRBJ1-6,TGTGCCAGCAGTGCGGACAGGTCACCCCTCCACTTT,CASSADRSPLHF
.,TRBV19,.,TRBJ1-4,TGTGCCAGTAGTATGAGGGGGATTGCTGAAAAACTGTTTTTT,CASSMRGIAEKLFF
.,TRBV6-2/TRBV6-3,.,TRBJ1-6,TGTGCCAGCAGTTATGAGGGGAGCTCCTATAATTCACCCCTCCACTTT,CASSYEGSSYNSPLHF
.,TRBV6-5,.,TRBJ1-2,TGTGCCAGCAGTTCTTCTTTTACAGATGAGGGTCGTGGCTACACCTTC,CASSSSFTDEGRGYTF
.,TRBV28,.,TRBJ1-3,TGTGCCAGCGTCGACTGGCAATCCTCTGGAAACACCATATATTTT,CASVDWQSSGNTIYF
.,TRBV19,.,TRBJ2-5,TGTGCCAGTAGTTTCACCAGTGGGACCCAGTACTTC,CASSFTSGTQYF
.,TRBV19,.,TRBJ2-3,TGTGCCAGTAGTACGCCCGCTTGGGCGGGCCAAAGGCCCCCAGATACGCAGTATTTT,CASSTPAWAGQRPPDTQYF
.,TRBV7-2,.,TRBJ2-4,TGTGCCAGCAGCTCGGCATCGACAGAGCCGGGAAACATTCAGTACTTC,CASSSASTEPGNIQYF
.,TRBV3-1/TRBV3-2,.,TRBJ2-1,TGTGCCAGCAGCCAAGAGCCAGGGTACTCGTTAATCAATGAGCAGTTCTTC,CASSQEPGYSLINEQFF
.,TRBV19,.,TRBJ1-4,TGTGCCAGTAGTATTTCAGGGCGAATGGAAAAACTGTTTTTT,CASSISGRMEKLFF
.,TRBV6-4,.,TRBJ1-1,TGTGCCCCTCCAGTGGCTTTCTTT,CAPPVAFF
.,TRBV5-3,.,TRBJ2-1,TGTGCCAGAAGCTCAAGTCCGGGAGCAGGTGAGCAGTTCTTC,CARSSSPGAGEQFF
.,TRBV5-4,few,TRBJ2-2,TGTGCCAGCAGCCGACACACGGGGAACACCGGGGAGCTGTTTTTT,CASSRHTGNTGELFF
.,TRBV19,few,TRBJ2-3,TGTGCCAGTAGTATATTCTCTGGCACAGATACGCAGTATTTT,CASSIFSGTDTQYF
TRBD2,TRBV18,.,TRBJ2-7,TGTGCCAGCTCACCAGGGCGGGAGGGCGAGCAGTACTTC,CASSPGREGEQYF
.,TRBV7-8,.,TRBJ1-2,TGTGCCAGCAGCCCCCTGGAAACTAATGGCTACACCTTC,CASSPLETNGYTF
.,TRBV19,.,TRBJ1-6,TGTGCCAGTAGTATGAAGGAGCCGGGTTCACCCCTCCACTTT,CASSMKEPGSPLHF
TRBD1,TRBV27,.,TRBJ1-1,TGTGCCAGCAGTCCCAGGACAGGCCGAATCAACACTGAAGCTTTCTTT,CASSPRTGRINTEAFF
.,TRBV12-3/TRBV12-4,.,TRBJ2-7,TGTGCCAGCATGGGGGGCCTCGAGCAGTACTTC,CASMGGLEQYF
.,TRBV7-2,.,TRBJ1-1,TGTGCCAGCAGCTTAGCGCGGAACACTGAAGCTTTCTTT,CASSLARNTEAFF
.,TRBV20-1,.,TRBJ1-1,TGCAGTGTGAGGGGGACAAATGAAGCTTTCTTT,CSVRGTNEAFF
.,TRBV6-5,.,TRBJ1-1,TGTGCCAGCAGTTTTAGGGAGAACACTGAAGCTTTCTTT,CASSFRENTEAFF
.,TRBV5-1,.,TRBJ1-1,TGCGCCAGCAGCCGGGAGGGGTACGGGAACACTGAAGCTTTCTTT,CASSREGYGNTEAFF